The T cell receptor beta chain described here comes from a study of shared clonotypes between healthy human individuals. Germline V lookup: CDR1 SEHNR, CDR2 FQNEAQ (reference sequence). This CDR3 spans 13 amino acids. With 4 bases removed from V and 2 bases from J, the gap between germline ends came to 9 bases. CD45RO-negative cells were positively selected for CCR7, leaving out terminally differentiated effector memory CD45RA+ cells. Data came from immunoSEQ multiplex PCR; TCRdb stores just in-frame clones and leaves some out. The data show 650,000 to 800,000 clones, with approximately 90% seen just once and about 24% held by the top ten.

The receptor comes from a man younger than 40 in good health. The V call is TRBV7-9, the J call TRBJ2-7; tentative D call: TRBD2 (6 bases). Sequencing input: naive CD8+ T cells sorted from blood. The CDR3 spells CASSWRGAYEQYF. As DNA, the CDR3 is TGTGCCAGCAGCTGGAGGGGAGCCTACGAGCAGTACTTC.